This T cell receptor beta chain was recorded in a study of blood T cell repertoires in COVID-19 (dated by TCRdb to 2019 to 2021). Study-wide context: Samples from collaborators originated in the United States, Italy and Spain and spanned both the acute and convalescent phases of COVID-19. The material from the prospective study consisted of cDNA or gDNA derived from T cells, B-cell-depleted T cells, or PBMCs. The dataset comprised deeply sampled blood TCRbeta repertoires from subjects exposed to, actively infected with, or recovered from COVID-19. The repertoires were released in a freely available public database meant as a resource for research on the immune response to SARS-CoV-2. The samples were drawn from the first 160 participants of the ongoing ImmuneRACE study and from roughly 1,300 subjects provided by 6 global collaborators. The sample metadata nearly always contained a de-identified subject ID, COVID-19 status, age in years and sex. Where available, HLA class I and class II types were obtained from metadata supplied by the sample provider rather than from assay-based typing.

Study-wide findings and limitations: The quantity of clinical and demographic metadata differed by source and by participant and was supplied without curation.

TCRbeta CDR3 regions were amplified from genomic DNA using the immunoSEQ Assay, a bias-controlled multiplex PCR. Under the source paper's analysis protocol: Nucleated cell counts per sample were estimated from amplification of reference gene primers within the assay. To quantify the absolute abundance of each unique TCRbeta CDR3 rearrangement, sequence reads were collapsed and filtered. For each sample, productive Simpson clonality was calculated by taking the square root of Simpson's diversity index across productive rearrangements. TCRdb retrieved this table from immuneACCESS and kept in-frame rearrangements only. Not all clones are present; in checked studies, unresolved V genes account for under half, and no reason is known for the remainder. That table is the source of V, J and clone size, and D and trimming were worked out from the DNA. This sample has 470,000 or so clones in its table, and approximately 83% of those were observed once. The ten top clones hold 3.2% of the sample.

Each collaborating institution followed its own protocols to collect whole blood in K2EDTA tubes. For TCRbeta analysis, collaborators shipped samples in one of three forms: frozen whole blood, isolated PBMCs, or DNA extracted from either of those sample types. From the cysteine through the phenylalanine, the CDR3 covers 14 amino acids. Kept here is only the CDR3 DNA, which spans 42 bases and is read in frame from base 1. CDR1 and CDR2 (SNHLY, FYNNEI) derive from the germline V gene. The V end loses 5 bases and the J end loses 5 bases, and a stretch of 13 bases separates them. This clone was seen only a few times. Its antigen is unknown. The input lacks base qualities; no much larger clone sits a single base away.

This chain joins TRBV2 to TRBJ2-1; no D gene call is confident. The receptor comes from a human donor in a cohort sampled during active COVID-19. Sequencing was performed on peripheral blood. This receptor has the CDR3 CASSTDRRDNEQFF. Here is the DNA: TGTGCCAGCAGTACAGATCGAAGAGACAATGAGCAGTTCTTC.